This is a list of T cell receptor beta chains from one sample in a study of blood T cell repertoires in COVID-19. TCRdb keeps only in-frame clones here, not all; method: immunoSEQ multiplex PCR. The data hold 150,000 to 200,000 clones, with approximately 89% observed a single time. Sequenced sample: PBMCs or T cells enriched from blood (not recorded which). Receptors originate from a woman aged 40 to 50 with acute COVID-19. Both conserved end residues are part of each CDR3. D genes are given only for firm matches. Size tells how often a clone was seen (once, few, many) or the class of an expanded clone, and some rows leave it out.

DNA	CDR3	size	V	J	D
TGTGCCAGCAGCTTAGAGAACAGCCCAGGGGGTACGCAGTATTTT	CASSLENSPGGTQYF	.	TRBV7-8	TRBJ2-3	TRBD1
TGTGCCAGCAGACAGGGGAGTAATGAAAAACTGTTTTTT	CASRQGSNEKLFF	.	TRBV2	TRBJ1-4	TRBD1
TGTGCCAGCAGCTTGTTAGCGGGAGGCCCCGGGGAGCTGTTTTTT	CASSLLAGGPGELFF	.	TRBV7-9	TRBJ2-2	TRBD2
TGTGCCAGCGGGGGGACAGGGGTCGGCACAGATACGCAGTATTTT	CASGGTGVGTDTQYF	.	TRBV11-2	TRBJ2-3	TRBD1
TGTGCCAGCTCACCTAGGCAGATTGATAGCCGGGACACTGAAGCTTTCTTT	CASSPRQIDSRDTEAFF	.	TRBV18	TRBJ1-1	.
TGCAGCGTTTGGGCAGGGGCCACGAACACTGAAGCTTTCTTT	CSVWAGATNTEAFF	.	TRBV29-1	TRBJ1-1	.
TGTGCCAGCAGCCCGATACAGGGGAGCTACACCTTC	CASSPIQGSYTF	few	TRBV7-3	TRBJ1-2	TRBD1
TGTGCCAGCAGTTTATCGCCCCCCGGGACTAGCTTGGACCATGAGCAGTTCTTC	CASSLSPPGTSLDHEQFF	.	TRBV27	TRBJ2-1	TRBD2
TGCAGCGTTGATGAGCTGCGGGGTCAAGAGACCCAGTACTTC	CSVDELRGQETQYF	.	TRBV29-1	TRBJ2-5	.
TGTGCCATCCTCGATGGCAGGACTAGCGGGTTGAGCACAGATACGCAGTATTTT	CAILDGRTSGLSTDTQYF	.	TRBV10-3	TRBJ2-3	TRBD2
TGTGCCACCAGCAGACTAGCGGGGGGTTCAGTTGAGCAGTTCTTC	CATSRLAGGSVEQFF	once	TRBV24-1	TRBJ2-1	TRBD2
TGTGCCAGCAGCTCTAACTCAGGGGTCTCGCTCTATGGCTACACCTTC	CASSSNSGVSLYGYTF	.	TRBV7-9	TRBJ1-2	.
TGTGCCAGCAGCCAAGCCAGGGCCAATTCACCCCTCCACTTT	CASSQARANSPLHF	.	TRBV3-1/TRBV3-2	TRBJ1-6	.
TGTGCCAGCAGGGGACTAGCGGACTCCTACGAGCAGTACTTC	CASRGLADSYEQYF	.	TRBV2	TRBJ2-7	TRBD2
TGCGCCAGCAGCACAGGGACAGGGGATGGCTACACCTTC	CASSTGTGDGYTF	.	TRBV4-1	TRBJ1-2	TRBD1
TGTGCCAGCAGCTTAGATCTCCCTAGCGGGGAGACCCAGTACTTC	CASSLDLPSGETQYF	.	TRBV11-2	TRBJ2-5	TRBD2
TGCGCCAGCAGCTTGGGAGGCAATGAGCAGTTCTTC	CASSLGGNEQFF	few	TRBV5-1	TRBJ2-1	.
TGTGCCAGCAGCTTCCAGGGGCGTAATTCACCCCTCCACTTT	CASSFQGRNSPLHF	.	TRBV5-8	TRBJ1-6	.
TGTGCCAGTAGTATAGTCCTAGCGGGAGGTCTGATCACAGATACGCAGTATTTT	CASSIVLAGGLITDTQYF	.	TRBV19	TRBJ2-3	TRBD2
TGTGCCATCAGCCAGACTAGCGGGAGCTACGAGCAGTACTTC	CAISQTSGSYEQYF	.	TRBV10-3	TRBJ2-7	TRBD2
TGTGCCAGCAGCCCTCGTGGGGGCCGTACGGTCGAGCAGTACTTC	CASSPRGGRTVEQYF	.	TRBV4-2	TRBJ2-7	.
TGTGCCAGCACGAAACGACTCTGGGGCACTACTAATGAAAAACTGTTTTTT	CASTKRLWGTTNEKLFF	once	TRBV5-6	TRBJ1-4	.
TGTGCCAGTAGTATCACCTCAGGGGGCGTTAGCACAGATACGCAGTATTTT	CASSITSGGVSTDTQYF	.	TRBV19	TRBJ2-3	TRBD1
TGTGCCAGCAGCTTCCACTCCGGGACAGCCTACGAGCAGTACTTC	CASSFHSGTAYEQYF	.	TRBV7-2	TRBJ2-7	TRBD1
TGTGCCAGCAGTTTATCGGAGGAGATTCAGCCCCAGCATTTT	CASSLSEEIQPQHF	.	TRBV28	TRBJ1-5	.
TGTGCCAGCAGCTTACTCAGGGACAATGAGCAGTTCTTC	CASSLLRDNEQFF	.	TRBV7-2	TRBJ2-1	.
TGTGCCAGCAGTTATGTATGGGCAGGGAATCAGCCCCAGCATTTT	CASSYVWAGNQPQHF	.	TRBV28	TRBJ1-5	.
TGTGCCAGCAGGACCGGGGAAACTGAAGCTTTCTTT	CASRTGETEAFF	many	TRBV7-9	TRBJ1-1	.
TGTGCCAGCAGCTCCGGACTAGCGGGGGGTTCTAGCACAGATACGCAGTATTTT	CASSSGLAGGSSTDTQYF	.	TRBV7-3	TRBJ2-3	TRBD2
TGTGCCAGCAGTGACGGGACAGGGGAAATCAATGAGCAGTTCTTC	CASSDGTGEINEQFF	.	TRBV6-4	TRBJ2-1	TRBD1
TGTGCCAGCAGCGCGCTAGCGGGAGGGCCAGCAGATACGCAGTATTTT	CASSALAGGPADTQYF	.	TRBV9	TRBJ2-3	TRBD2
TGTGCCAGCAGTGAAAGGGGACAGGGGCATCATGAGCAGTTCTTC	CASSERGQGHHEQFF	.	TRBV6-1	TRBJ2-1	TRBD1
TGTGCCAGACACTTCGTGGGGGCCTCTAGCGGCACTACGCCCAATGAGCAGTTCTTC	CARHFVGASSGTTPNEQFF	.	TRBV19	TRBJ2-1	.
TGTGCCAGTAGTCCTCATCTAATGAGTCTTAACTATGGCTACACCTTC	CASSPHLMSLNYGYTF	.	TRBV19	TRBJ1-2	.
TGTGCCAGTTCCCATACCAGGGCGAGCAATCAGCCCCAGCATTTT	CASSHTRASNQPQHF	.	TRBV19	TRBJ1-5	.
TGTGCCAGCAGCTTAGACCCGGGGGGCAGAGCGAACACCGGGGAGCTGTTTTTT	CASSLDPGGRANTGELFF	.	TRBV7-6	TRBJ2-2	.
TGTGCCAGCACCCGATCTGGGCGCACTGAAGCTTTCTTT	CASTRSGRTEAFF	few	TRBV7-9	TRBJ1-1	.
TGTGCCAGCAGTCACCTCGGACAGGCGGAGGAGACCCAGTACTTC	CASSHLGQAEETQYF	.	TRBV28	TRBJ2-5	TRBD1
TGTGCCAGCTACACCTCTGGAAACACCATATATTTT	CASYTSGNTIYF	.	TRBV28	TRBJ1-3	.
TGCAGCGTTGAAGCCTCGGCGGGCGGGAGGGGCACCGGGGAGCTGTTTTTT	CSVEASAGGRGTGELFF	.	TRBV29-1	TRBJ2-2	TRBD2
TGTGCCAGCACCCCGGGGGATGAGCAGTTCTTC	CASTPGDEQFF	.	TRBV3-1/TRBV3-2	TRBJ2-1	.
TGTGCCAGCAGCGCCGGGACAGGGGTTTCTAAAAAACTGTTTTTT	CASSAGTGVSKKLFF	.	TRBV5-4	TRBJ1-4	TRBD1
TGTGCCATGCCGGGACTAGGTCGCAATGAGCAGTTCTTC	CAMPGLGRNEQFF	.	TRBV6-4	TRBJ2-1	TRBD2
TGTGCCAGCAGCTTAGCCCGACTAGAAGAGACCCAGTACTTC	CASSLARLEETQYF	.	TRBV11-2	TRBJ2-5	.
TGCGCCAGCAGCCAAGTTGGAGGGTATCAGCCCCAGCATTTT	CASSQVGGYQPQHF	.	TRBV4-1	TRBJ1-5	.